This TCR beta chain was recorded in a study of T cell changes during pregnancy in multiple sclerosis. CDR3 length equals 12 residues. Looked up from germline, CDR1 is SEHNR and CDR2 is FQNEAQ (reference sequence). Trimming removed 8 bases at V and 8 bases at J, with 15 bases between. Profiled with immunoSEQ multiplex PCR; TCRdb holds only in-frame clones, not every one. The sample carries about 85,000 clones, approximately 89% recorded once. The receptor's source is a female donor with multiple sclerosis, enrolled in a pregnancy study. V gene TRBV7-9 combines with J gene TRBJ1-2; no reliable D call. The material was peripheral blood, obtained in the first trimester of pregnancy. This CDR3 reads CASGPAGYGYTF. The CDR3 coding sequence is TGTGCCAGCGGACCCGCGGGGTACGGCTACACCTTC.